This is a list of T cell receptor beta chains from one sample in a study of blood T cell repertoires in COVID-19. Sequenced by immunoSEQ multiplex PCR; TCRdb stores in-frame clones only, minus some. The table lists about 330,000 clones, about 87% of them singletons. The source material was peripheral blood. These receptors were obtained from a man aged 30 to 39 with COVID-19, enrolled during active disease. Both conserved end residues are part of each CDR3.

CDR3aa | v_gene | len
CASSPDRSSAYEQYF | TRBV18 | 15
CASTLGQGSGYTF | TRBV12-3/TRBV12-4 | 13
CASSYSAWDTNYGYTF | TRBV6-5 | 16
CASSHQQGSYEQYF | TRBV4-1 | 14
CASGDRANYGYTF | TRBV2 | 13
CASNPGQGNTGELFF | TRBV2 | 15
CASSPQELAGVYNEQFF | TRBV18 | 17
CASSGGSGPYEQYF | TRBV2 | 14
CASRKDRASSYEQYF | TRBV6-5 | 15
CASSIRVSSASGYTF | TRBV19 | 15
CASSLPGEFADTQYF | TRBV5-5 | 15
CASSLLGLAGGPNEQFF | TRBV7-3 | 17
CASSARDRASYEQYF | TRBV16 | 15
CASTPDRAYSNQPQHF | TRBV19 | 16
CASSVVSGNTEAFF | TRBV9 | 14
CASSPRTGRPGGANVLTF | TRBV7-3 | 18
CASNNVPGGYTF | TRBV7-9 | 12
CASSVAPTGNEKLFF | TRBV9 | 15